The TCR beta chain under discussion was sequenced for a study of siplizumab effects on memory and regulatory T cells. About 10^5 TCR templates were measured in each sample. Method: immunoSEQ multiplex PCR; TCRdb's copy keeps in-frame clones and lacks some. This repertoire shows 100,000 to 110,000 clones, roughly 93% found once; its top ten account for 1% to 1.5%. The study, taken as a whole, reports: Siplizumab produced a significant reduction in alloreactive sequences that were traceable to unstimulated CD4+ memory cells. Treg-derived clones made up an average of around 70% of mappable alloreactive CD4+ clones with siplizumab and 26.9% in controls. Tregs that proliferated in siplizumab cultures did not have their suppressive function confirmed.

The length of the CDR3 is 17 residues. The junction had 7 bases not matched to a gene; V was cut back by 5 bases and J by 2 bases. CDR1 and CDR2 from the germline V gene are SGHTA and FQGNSA. As to this clone: Its specificity is not known.

The chain recombines TRBV7-2 with TRBJ2-6; TRBD1 aligns across 9 bases. Material: non-Treg CD4+ T cells sorted from blood. This TCR derives from a human donor in good health. This CDR3 is CASSIGTGLTGANVLTF. The CDR3, as DNA: TGTGCCAGCAGCATCGGGACAGGGCTAACTGGGGCCAACGTCCTGACTTTC.